These 9 T cell receptor beta chains were sequenced from one sample in a study of vaccination effects on CD4 cells after COVID-19 (dated by TCRdb to 2021 to 2024). No antigen has been assigned to these receptors. The ViraFEST assay stimulated PBMC with viral peptide pools and then used TCR sequencing to identify antigen-specific CD4+ T cell clonotypes by expansion. After less than eleven days of culture, CD4+ T cells were isolated with the EasySep CD4+ T cell isolation kit. The absence of prior SARS-CoV-2 infection in healthy vaccine recipients was confirmed by negative nucleocapsid antibodies before and after vaccination. The library came from the immunoSEQ multiplex PCR assay. Drawn from immuneACCESS, this table holds only the in-frame rearrangements with V and J called that TCRdb kept. Clones are partly lost; checked studies trace under half to an unresolved V gene and leave the rest unexplained. For this sample there are roughly 63,000 clones; less than 80% appear just once. The top ten hold about 3.7% of the sample.

The material was CD4+ T cells from PBMCs cultured with HCoV-OC43 spike peptides, obtained before COVID-19 vaccination. In the paper's terms, the cell subset or site label means: HCoV-OC43 spike overlapping peptide pool stimulation. Receptors were obtained from a human donor who received a COVID-19 vaccine.

This clone was found a few times. The chain recombines TRBV6-5 with TRBJ1-5; weak D call: TRBD1 (5 bases). CDR1 is MNHEY and CDR2 is SVGAGI in the germline V gene. The germline V and J ends were trimmed by 6 bases and 2 bases, with 8 bases remaining between them. The CDR3 is made up of 13 amino acids. CDR3 coding DNA: TGTGCCAGCAGGCGGGACGGCAATCAGCCCCAGCATTTT. Protein: CASRRDGNQPQHF.

The chain is built from TRBV7-3 and TRBJ2-1, with 12 bases fitting TRBD1. V was clipped by 3 bases and J by 8 bases; unmatched bases: 11. CDR3 length: 17 residues. The germline gives CDR1 SGHTA, CDR2 FQGTGA. CDR3 bases: TGTGCCAGCAGCTTGGGGACAGGGGGCTTATTTAGGGATGAGCAGTTCTTC. It yields the protein CASSLGTGGLFRDEQFF. Together with reference TRBV7-3 and TRBJ2-1, the CDR3 gives the full variable domain: GAGVSQTPSNKVTEKGKYVELRCDPISGHTALYWYRQSLGQGPEFLIYFQGTGAADDSGLPNDRFFAVRPEGSVSTLKIQRTERGDSAVYLCASSLGTGGLFRDEQFFGPGTRLTVL.

The rearrangement joins TRBV27 to TRBJ1-2; 9 bases are shared with TRBD1. The CDR3 is made up of 13 amino acids. V gave up 5 bases and J gave up 9 bases; unmatched junction bases: 7. Germline V gene data show CDR1 as MNHEY and CDR2 as SMNVEV (reference sequence). Here the CDR3 DNA reads TGTGCCAGCAGTCCGGGACAGGGTGGTAGCTACACCTTC. It yields the protein CASSPGQGGSYTF.

The chain recombines TRBV18 with TRBJ1-1; D is ambiguous. V lost 2 bases, J lost 4 bases, and 8 bases lay in between. From germline, CDR1 is KGHSH and CDR2 LQKENI. CDR3 length equals 13 residues. CDR3 coding DNA: TGTGCCAGCTCACCAACGGGGATCACTGAAGCTTTCTTT. Its translation: CASSPTGITEAFF.

The chain joins TRBV5-1 to TRBJ1-2; D might be TRBD1 (5 bases). Germline lookup yields CDR1 SGHRS and CDR2 YFSETQ. There are 15 residues in the CDR3. V lost 6 bases and J lost 4, with 19 bases in between. The CDR3 sequence: CASTREGQGAYGYTF. For the CDR3, the DNA is TGCGCCAGCACCCGGGAAGGGCAGGGAGCCTATGGCTACACCTTC.

This chain links TRBV5-1 with TRBJ1-1; 10 positions agree with TRBD1. This CDR3 contains 14 residues. The V segment lost 6 bases and the J segment 6 bases; nucleotides outside the gene matches: 8. Looked up from germline, CDR1 is SGHRS and CDR2 is YFSETQ. CDR3 in DNA: TGCGCCAGCATGGTCGGGACAGGGGACGCTGAAGCTTTCTTT. Its translation is CASMVGTGDAEAFF.

The rearrangement links TRBV11-1 to TRBJ1-1, with D unresolved. The V gene lost 8 bases and the J gene lost 0 bases, with 7 bases spanning the gap. CDR1 is SGHAT and CDR2 is FQDESV in the germline V gene (reference sequence). The CDR3 is 12 amino acids. CDR3 loop: CASSWLNTEAFF. CDR3 nucleotide sequence: TGTGCCAGCTCTTGGCTGAACACTGAAGCTTTCTTT. The complete variable domain, with remaining parts taken from reference TRBV11-1 and TRBJ1-1, reads EAEVAQSPRYKITEKSQAVAFWCDPISGHATLYWYRQILGQGPELLVQFQDESVVDDSQLPKDRFSAERLKGVDSTLKIQPAELGDSAMYLCASSWLNTEAFFGQGTRLTVV.

The V call is TRBV5-1, the J call TRBJ1-1, with no clear D. The V gene lost 3 bases and the J gene lost 4 bases, with 13 bases spanning the gap. The CDR3 sequence is 14 residues long. Germline-derived CDR1 and CDR2 are SGHRS and YFSETQ. CDR3 sequence (DNA): TGCGCCAGCAGCTCCATGGCCCGGGGCACTGAAGCTTTCTTT. It is translated as CASSSMARGTEAFF. The full variable domain, with the rest looked up from reference TRBV5-1 and TRBJ1-1, is KAGVTQTPRYLIKTRGQQVTLSCSPISGHRSVSWYQQTPGQGLQFLFEYFSETQRNKGNFPGRFSGRQFSNSRSEMNVSTLELGDSALYLCASSSMARGTEAFFGQGTRLTVV.

This clone was seen only once. The rearrangement uses TRBV6-2 or TRBV6-3 and TRBJ1-1; no reliable D call. V was shortened by 2 bases and J by 6 bases, with 7 bases between the two germline ends. Germline CDR1 reads MNHEY; CDR2 reads SVGEGT. This CDR3 contains 12 residues. The CDR3 reads CASSYPTPEAFF. For the CDR3, the DNA is TGTGCCAGCAGTTACCCCACGCCTGAAGCTTTCTTT.